By frequency in the sample, the clone carrying this T cell receptor beta chain is medium-sized. Researchers generated TCR beta cDNA from roughly 520 ng of total RNA, relying on a constant-region primer. Researchers made the TCR beta libraries by running three nested multiplex PCR rounds with slightly modified ARM-PCR. TCRdb passed the multiplex PCR reads through MiXCR, listing each CDR3 protein once. The sample holds about 200,000 distinct CDR3 sequences; almost 65% are singletons and the top ten take around 7.1%. This record belongs to a study of tumor-infiltrating lymphocytes in primary liver carcinoma. Researchers drew blood RNA from unsorted whole blood and extracted germline DNA as well. The receptor was derived from an older woman with primary liver carcinoma and hepatitis B virus infection. Sequencing was performed on peripheral blood.

The CDR3 spells CASRDEREAPNEQFF. The CDR3 nucleotides read TGTGCCAGCAGAGACGAGCGGGAGGCCCCCAATGAGCAGTTCTTC. The V call is TRBV12-3 or TRBV12-4, the J call TRBJ2-1; 9 bases align to TRBD2. J gave up 6 bases and V 6 bases, and 9 bases lay outside the gene matches. There are 15 residues in the CDR3.